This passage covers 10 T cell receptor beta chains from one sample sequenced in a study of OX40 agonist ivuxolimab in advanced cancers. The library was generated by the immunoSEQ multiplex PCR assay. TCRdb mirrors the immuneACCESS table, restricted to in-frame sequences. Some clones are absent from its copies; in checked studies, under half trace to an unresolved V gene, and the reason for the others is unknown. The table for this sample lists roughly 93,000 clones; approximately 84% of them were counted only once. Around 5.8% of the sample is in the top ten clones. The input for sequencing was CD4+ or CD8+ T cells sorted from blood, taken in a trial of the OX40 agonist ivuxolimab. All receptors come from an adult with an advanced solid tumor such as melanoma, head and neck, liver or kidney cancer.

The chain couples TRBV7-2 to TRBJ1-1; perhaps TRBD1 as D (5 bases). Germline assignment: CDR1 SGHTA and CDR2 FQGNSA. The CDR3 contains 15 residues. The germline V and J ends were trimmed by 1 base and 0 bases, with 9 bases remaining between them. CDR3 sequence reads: CASSLDVGVNTEAFF. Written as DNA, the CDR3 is TGTGCCAGCAGCTTAGATGTAGGGGTGAACACTGAAGCTTTCTTT.

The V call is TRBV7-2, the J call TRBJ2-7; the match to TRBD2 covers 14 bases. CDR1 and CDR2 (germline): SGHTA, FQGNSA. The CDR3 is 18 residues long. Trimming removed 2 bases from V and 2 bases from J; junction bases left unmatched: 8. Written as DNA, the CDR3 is TGTGCCAGCAGCTTAAGGACTAGCGGGGGGTGGTGGACCTACGAGCAGTACTTC. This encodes CASSLRTSGGWWTYEQYF.

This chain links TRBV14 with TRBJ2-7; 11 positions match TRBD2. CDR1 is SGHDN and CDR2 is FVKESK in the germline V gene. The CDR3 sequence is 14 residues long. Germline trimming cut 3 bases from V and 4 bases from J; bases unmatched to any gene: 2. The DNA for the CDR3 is TGTGCCAGCAGCCATCTAGCGGGAGGTTACGAGCAGTACTTC. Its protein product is CASSHLAGGYEQYF.

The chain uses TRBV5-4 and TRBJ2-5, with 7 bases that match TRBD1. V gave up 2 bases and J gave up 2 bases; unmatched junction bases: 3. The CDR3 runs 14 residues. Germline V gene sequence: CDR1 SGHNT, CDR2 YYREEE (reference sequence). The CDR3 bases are TGTGCCAGCAGCTTTCGGACAGGTCAAGAGACCCAGTACTTC. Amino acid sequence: CASSFRTGQETQYF. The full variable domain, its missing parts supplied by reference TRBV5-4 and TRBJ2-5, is ETGVTQSPTHLIKTRGQQVTLRCSSQSGHNTVSWYQQALGQGPQFIFQYYREEENGRGNFPPRFSGLQFPNYSSELNVNALELDDSALYLCASSFRTGQETQYFGPGTRLLVL.

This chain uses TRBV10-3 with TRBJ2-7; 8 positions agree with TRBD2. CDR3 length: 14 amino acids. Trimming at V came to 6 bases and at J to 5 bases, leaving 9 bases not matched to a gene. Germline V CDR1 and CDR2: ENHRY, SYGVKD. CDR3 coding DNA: TGTGCCATCAGCGAAGCGGGGGCGGTGAACGAGCAGTACTTC. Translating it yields CAISEAGAVNEQYF.

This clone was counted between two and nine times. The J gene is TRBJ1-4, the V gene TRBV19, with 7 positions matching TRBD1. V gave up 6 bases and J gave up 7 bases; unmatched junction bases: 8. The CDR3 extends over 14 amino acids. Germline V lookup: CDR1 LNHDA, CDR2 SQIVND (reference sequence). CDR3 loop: CASRQGKSSEKLFF. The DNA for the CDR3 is TGTGCCAGTAGACAGGGGAAGAGTAGTGAAAAACTGTTTTTT.

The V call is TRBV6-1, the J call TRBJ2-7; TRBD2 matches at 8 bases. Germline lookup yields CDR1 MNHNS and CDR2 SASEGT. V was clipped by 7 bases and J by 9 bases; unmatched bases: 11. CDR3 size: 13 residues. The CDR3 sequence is CASIVSGSQGQYF. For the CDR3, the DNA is TGTGCCAGCATCGTGAGCGGGAGCCAGGGGCAGTACTTC.

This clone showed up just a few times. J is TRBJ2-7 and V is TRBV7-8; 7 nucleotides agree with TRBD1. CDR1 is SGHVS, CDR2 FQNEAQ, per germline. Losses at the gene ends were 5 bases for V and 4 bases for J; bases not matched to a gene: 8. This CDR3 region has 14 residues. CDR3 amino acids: CASSPGTELYEQYF. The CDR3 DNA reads TGTGCCAGCAGCCCCGGGACAGAGCTTTACGAGCAGTACTTC.

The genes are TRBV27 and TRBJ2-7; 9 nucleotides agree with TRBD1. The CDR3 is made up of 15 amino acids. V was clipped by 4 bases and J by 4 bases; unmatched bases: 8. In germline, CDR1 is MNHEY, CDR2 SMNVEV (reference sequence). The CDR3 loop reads CASSSGKDRGYEQYF. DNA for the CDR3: TGTGCCAGCAGTTCGGGTAAGGACAGGGGTTACGAGCAGTACTTC.

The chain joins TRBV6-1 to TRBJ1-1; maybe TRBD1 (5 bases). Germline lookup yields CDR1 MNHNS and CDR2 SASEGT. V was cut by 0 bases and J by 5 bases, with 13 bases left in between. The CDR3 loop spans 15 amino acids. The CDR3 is CASSEAGRGRTEAFF. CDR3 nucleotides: TGTGCCAGCAGTGAAGCGGGGAGGGGCCGAACTGAAGCTTTCTTT.